These 17 T cell receptor beta chains came from one sample sequenced in a study of PD-1 blockade in classical Hodgkin lymphoma. Time point defined: newly diagnosed, previously untreated cHL patient sample. The data were produced by immunoSEQ multiplex PCR, yet TCRdb's version contains in-frame clones alone and is incomplete. The repertoire includes 45,000 to 60,000 clones, roughly 90% of them detected once, and nearly 5% sits in the top ten. Sequencing was carried out using peripheral blood mononuclear cells (PBMCs). The source is a human donor with classical Hodgkin lymphoma.

CDR3 sequence (DNA): TGTGCCAGCAGTTTATCGCAGGGGGCAGATACGCAGTATTTT. Translated, it gives CASSLSQGADTQYF. V and J are TRBV27 and TRBJ2-3; 7 bases line up with TRBD1. CDR3 size: 14 residues. Germline V gives CDR1 MNHEY, CDR2 SMNVEV (reference sequence). V shed 0 bases and J 4 bases; nucleotides not matched to a gene: 1.

CDR3 sequence (DNA): TGCGCCAGCAGCTTCAGTAGTGACCCGGGACTAGCGGATCACGAGCAGTTCTTC. It codes for CASSFSSDPGLADHEQFF. This sequence joins TRBV5-1 and TRBJ2-1; 11 nucleotides line up with TRBD2. This CDR3 spans 18 amino acids. Germline CDR1 is SGHRS and CDR2 is YFSETQ. Trimming cost V 2 bases and J 10 bases; bases outside gene matches: 17.

CDR3 bases: TGCGCCAGCAGCCTGAGGGGCAGCAGGGAGGAAGCTTTCTTT. Translating gives CASSLRGSREEAFF. The chain has TRBV5-1 and TRBJ1-1, with TRBD1 as a possible D gene (5 bases). V shed 4 bases and J shed 8 bases, with 18 bases lying between them. Germline-derived CDR1 and CDR2 are SGHRS and YFSETQ. The CDR3 loop spans 14 amino acids.

CDR3 nucleotides: TGTGCCAGCAGCTCAATAAGGGCGCGGGAGACCCAGTACTTC. It encodes CASSSIRARETQYF. The rearrangement joins TRBV28 to TRBJ2-5; D call uncertain. The CDR3 sequence is 14 residues long. Trimming removed 6 bases from V and 5 bases from J, with 16 bases in between. CDR1 is MDHEN, CDR2 SYDVKM, per germline.

The J gene is TRBJ2-3, the V gene TRBV28; the D is unclear. Looked up from germline, CDR1 is MDHEN and CDR2 is SYDVKM. V lost 5 bases and J lost 0, with 12 bases in between. The CDR3 sequence is 15 residues long. The CDR3 sequence is CASSPSGLSTDTQYF. The CDR3, as DNA: TGTGCCAGCAGTCCGAGTGGTTTAAGCACAGATACGCAGTATTTT.

V and J are TRBV19 and TRBJ1-1; TRBD1 agrees at 8 bases. V was pared by 7 bases and J by 3 bases, with 13 bases of the junction left unmatched. Per the germline V gene, CDR1 is LNHDA and CDR2 is SQIVND (reference sequence). The CDR3 consists of 16 residues. For the CDR3, the DNA is TGTGCCAGTAAGCAGGGGGCAGGATTAGGGGACACTGAAGCTTTCTTT. Its translation: CASKQGAGLGDTEAFF. The full variable domain, completed using reference TRBV19 and TRBJ1-1, is DGGITQSPKYLFRKEGQNVTLSCEQNLNHDAMYWYRQDPGQGLRLIYYSQIVNDFQKGDIAEGYSVSREKKESFPLTVTSAQKNPTAFYLCASKQGAGLGDTEAFFGQGTRLTVV.

V usage is TRBV28 and J usage is TRBJ1-2; D gene ambiguous. Germline loops: CDR1 MDHEN, CDR2 SYDVKM. There are 12 residues in the CDR3. The V and J ends lost 4 bases and 3 bases respectively, with 6 bases between them. The CDR3 DNA is TGTGCCAGCAGTTCAGCAGACTATGGCTACACCTTC. This codes for CASSSADYGYTF.

The rearrangement uses TRBV2 and TRBJ1-4; D unclear. CDR1 and CDR2 from the germline V gene are SNHLY and FYNNEI. V was cut by 4 bases and J by 3 bases, with 9 bases left in between. The CDR3 runs 14 residues. The CDR3 coding sequence is TGTGCCAGCAGTGGTGGCGCAGCTAATGAAAAACTGTTTTTT. It is translated as CASSGGAANEKLFF.

This chain connects TRBV30 to TRBJ2-5; 8 bases align to TRBD1. This CDR3 contains 13 residues. In germline, CDR1 is GTSNPN, CDR2 SVGIG (reference sequence). The CDR3 protein is CATTGTGEETQYF. DNA for the CDR3: TGTGCTACAACCGGGACAGGAGAAGAGACCCAGTACTTC.

The chain is built from TRBV7-3 and TRBJ2-2, with 8 bases lining up with TRBD2. V lost 4 bases to trimming and J lost 0 bases; unmatched junction nucleotides: 7. The CDR3 is made up of 17 amino acids. Germline loops: CDR1 SGHTA, CDR2 FQGTGA. The CDR3 bases are TGTGCCAGCAGCTCTCTTAGCGGGGCCTCGAACACCGGGGAGCTGTTTTTT. It codes for CASSSLSGASNTGELFF.

V is TRBV6-1 and J is TRBJ2-7; 8 bases line up with TRBD1. The germline gives CDR1 MNHNS, CDR2 SASEGT. The J segment lost 4 bases and the V segment lost 3 bases, leaving 5 bases of the junction unmatched. CDR3 length: 14 residues. CDR3 sequence reads: CASSDWTGSYEQYF. CDR3 DNA sequence: TGTGCCAGCAGTGATTGGACAGGGTCTTACGAGCAGTACTTC.

The V call is TRBV6-6, the J call TRBJ1-1, with TRBD1 as a possible D gene (5 bases). V was pared by 8 bases and J by 0 bases, with 10 bases between. Germline-derived CDR1 and CDR2 are MNHNY and SVGAGI (reference sequence). The CDR3 is made up of 13 amino acids. CDR3 sequence: CASQKGLNTEAFF. As DNA, the CDR3 is TGTGCCAGCCAGAAGGGACTGAACACTGAAGCTTTCTTT.

The chain combines TRBV19 with TRBJ1-2; possibly TRBD1 for D (5 bases). Trimming removed 3 bases at V and 6 bases at J, with 17 bases between. The germline CDR1 and CDR2 sequences are LNHDA and SQIVND (reference sequence). The CDR3 has 15 residues. The chain's CDR3 is CASSIADNRMDGYTF. DNA of the CDR3: TGTGCCAGTAGTATTGCGGACAACAGGATGGATGGCTACACCTTC.

The chain combines TRBV5-6 with TRBJ2-1, with 10 positions matching TRBD2. The CDR3 spans 14 residues. Looked up from germline, CDR1 is SGHDT and CDR2 is YYEEEE. Trimming took 4 bases from V and 9 from J; bases not matched to a gene: 7. For the CDR3, the DNA is TGTGCCAGCAGCGGAGCGGGGGGGTCTAGTGAGCAGTTCTTC. Protein sequence: CASSGAGGSSEQFF.

This clone has a single count. Written as DNA, the CDR3 is TGTGCCACCAGCAGAGATCCGGGAGTTAGCTATGGCTACACCTTC. Translating gives CATSRDPGVSYGYTF. The J gene is TRBJ1-2, the V gene TRBV15; D remains unclear. Germline V gives CDR1 LNHNV, CDR2 YYDKDF (reference sequence). V lost 0 bases and J 4 bases, leaving 12 bases between the germline ends. This CDR3 region has 15 residues.

This sequence joins TRBV7-8 and TRBJ2-3, with TRBD2 matching 8 bases. The trim removed 10 bases at V and 0 bases at J, leaving 18 bases unmatched. This CDR3 has 18 amino acids. Germline loops: CDR1 SGHVS, CDR2 FQNEAQ. Here the CDR3 reads CATSKLSTSGQSTDTQYF. The CDR3 bases are TGTGCCACCTCTAAGCTTAGCACTAGCGGTCAAAGCACAGATACGCAGTATTTT.

The rearrangement links TRBV13 to TRBJ2-3, with D maybe TRBD1 (5 bases). Germline V gene lookup returns CDR1 PRHDT and CDR2 FYEKMQ (reference sequence). CDR3 size: 14 residues. V shed 0 bases and J shed 2 bases, with 6 bases lying between them. The CDR3 is CASSLGTATDTQYF. The CDR3 region has the DNA TGTGCCAGCAGCTTAGGGACAGCCACAGATACGCAGTATTTT. The full variable domain, rest sourced from reference TRBV13 and TRBJ2-3, is AAGVIQSPRHLIKEKRETATLKCYPIPRHDTVYWYQQGPGQDPQFLISFYEKMQSDKGSIPDRFSAQQFSDYHSELNMSSLELGDSALYFCASSLGTATDTQYFGPGTRLTVL.